The entry below describes one T cell receptor (beta chain). This sample is part of a study of blood T cell repertoires in COVID-19. TCRdb's copy holds only in-frame clones and misses some; the assay was immunoSEQ multiplex PCR. Of around 180,000 clones detected, 86% appear once; the ten largest clones hold under 25%. Sequenced material: peripheral blood. This clonotype was obtained from a man aged 70 or older with active or convalescent COVID-19.

The DNA for the CDR3 is TGTGCCAGCTCAGGTTTTAATTTGGGACAGAACTCCTACGAGCAGTACTTC. Residues: CASSGFNLGQNSYEQYF. V is TRBV18 and J is TRBJ2-7; 7 positions match TRBD1. Germline V gene sequence: CDR1 KGHSH, CDR2 LQKENI. J gave up 0 bases and V 5 bases, and 13 bases lay outside the gene matches. This CDR3 has 17 residues.